This T cell receptor (beta chain) was identified in a study of blood T cells in healthy people across ages (dated by TCRdb to the mid-2010s). In terms of the full investigation: In model experiments, roughly one uniquely barcoded TCR beta cDNA molecule per two T cells was captured by template switching. To track age-related changes in TCR beta repertoire diversity, the study relied on deep sequencing normalized with unique cDNA molecular identifiers. The donors were divided into four age groups: young (average approximately 17 years), middle-aged (approximately 41), aged (approximately 64) and long-lived (approximately 74). To avoid experimental bias, donors of different ages were spread randomly across the sequencing lanes. Using the same blood draw, the study looked at two additional independent replicas of 1 million unique cDNA reads for two donors, one aged 18 to 30 and the other aged 80 or older. Overall study outcomes, separate from this receptor: Compared with the aged group, the long-lived group had more naive CD4+ T cells, fewer expanded clones and increased TCR diversity, suggesting age selection. As age increased, observed TCR beta diversity per million T cells dropped in a roughly linear way, and a significant reduction was already evident by age 40. Bulk unsorted PBMC profiling prevented conclusive comparison of naive and antigen-experienced compartments. The percentage of naive T cells measured by flow cytometry correlated strongly with observed TCR beta diversity. Estimates of total diversity based on one million sequenced T cells were considered lower bounds and underestimates. Donor CMV infection status was unknown, potentially confounding age-related changes in expanded clonotypes.

This clonotype was found a few times. The antigen it recognizes is unknown. No base quality values were provided; no much bigger clone lies one nucleotide off. From its cysteine to its phenylalanine, the CDR3 spans 16 amino acids. Here the CDR3 DNA is all that survives: 48 bases in frame from base 1. CDR1 and CDR2 (LGHNA, YSLEER) derive from the germline V gene. V is shortened by 1 base, J by 0 bases, and the region joining them spans 10 bases. The donors were some 39 Caucasian individuals from Russia, aged 6 to 90 years, who were systemically healthy. Each donor gave about 10 milliliters of peripheral blood, drawn into EDTA-treated Vacutainer tubes. Ficoll-Paque density-gradient centrifugation was used to isolate PBMCs, with at least 7 million per sample. Trizol reagent was used to extract total RNA from PBMCs, with at least 5 micrograms per sample. Naive CD45RAhigh/CD27high T cell percentages were measured by flow cytometry on a PBMC aliquot from every donor.

Libraries were constructed by 5' RACE. This sample was sequenced with an Illumina HiSeq 2500. A second roughly 6 to 11 cycle PCR used a sample-barcoded 5' primer and a J-beta primer mix. A unique molecular identifier was introduced onto each TCR beta cDNA molecule by a template-switch 5' adaptor carrying 12 random nucleotides. At least 2.5 million CDR3-containing paired-end reads were obtained from each sample. The Mint cDNA synthesis kit, primed by a TRBC-specific oligonucleotide, was used to synthesize first-strand cDNA from all RNA. Following uracil-DNA glycosylase treatment, all cDNA underwent a first 18-cycle PCR with the universal primers M1SS and BC2_uni_R. In the original analysis: For normalization, 1 million high-quality reads, each with a distinct molecular identifier, were randomly selected from each sample. Reads sharing molecular identifiers were discarded rather than binned into consensus sequences. MiTCR, run with a Q25 quality threshold and the strictest error-elimination algorithm, handled CDR3 identification, clonotype clustering and error correction. A nonparametric unseen species model using Euler transformation provided a lower-bound estimate of total TCR beta diversity. TCRdb ran its own pipeline on the public reads, namely fastp trimming at Q25 and MiXCR clone calling, and kept in-frame beta chains. Under each unique CDR3 protein, matching rows form one entry showing the most common genes and DNA. What appears here as the V and J calls and clone size reflects TCRdb's work, not the paper's. The sample yields around 280,000 distinct CDR3 sequences; roughly a quarter were counted once. The top ten clonotypes cover approximately 30% of the sample.

Sequencing was performed on blood. The rearranged chain carries TRBV4-3 and TRBJ1-3; no D gene is confidently identified. The receptor was derived from a woman between 70 and 85 years old in good health. The nucleotide sequence reads TGCGCCAGCAGCCAAGCATCAATCTACTCTGGAAACACCATATATTTT. The translation is CASSQASIYSGNTIYF.